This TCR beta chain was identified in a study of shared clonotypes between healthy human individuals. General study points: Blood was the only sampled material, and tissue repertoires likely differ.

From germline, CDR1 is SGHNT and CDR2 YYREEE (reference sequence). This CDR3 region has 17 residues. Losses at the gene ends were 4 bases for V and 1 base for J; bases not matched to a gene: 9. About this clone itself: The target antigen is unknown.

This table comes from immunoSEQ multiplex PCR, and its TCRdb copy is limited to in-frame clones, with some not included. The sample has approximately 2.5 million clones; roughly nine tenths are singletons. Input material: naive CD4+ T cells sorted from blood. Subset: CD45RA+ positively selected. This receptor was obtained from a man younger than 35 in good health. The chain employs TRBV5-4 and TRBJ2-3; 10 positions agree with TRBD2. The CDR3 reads CASSGVTGTSGTDTQYF. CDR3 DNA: TGTGCCAGCAGCGGGGTCACCGGGACTAGCGGCACAGATACGCAGTATTTT.